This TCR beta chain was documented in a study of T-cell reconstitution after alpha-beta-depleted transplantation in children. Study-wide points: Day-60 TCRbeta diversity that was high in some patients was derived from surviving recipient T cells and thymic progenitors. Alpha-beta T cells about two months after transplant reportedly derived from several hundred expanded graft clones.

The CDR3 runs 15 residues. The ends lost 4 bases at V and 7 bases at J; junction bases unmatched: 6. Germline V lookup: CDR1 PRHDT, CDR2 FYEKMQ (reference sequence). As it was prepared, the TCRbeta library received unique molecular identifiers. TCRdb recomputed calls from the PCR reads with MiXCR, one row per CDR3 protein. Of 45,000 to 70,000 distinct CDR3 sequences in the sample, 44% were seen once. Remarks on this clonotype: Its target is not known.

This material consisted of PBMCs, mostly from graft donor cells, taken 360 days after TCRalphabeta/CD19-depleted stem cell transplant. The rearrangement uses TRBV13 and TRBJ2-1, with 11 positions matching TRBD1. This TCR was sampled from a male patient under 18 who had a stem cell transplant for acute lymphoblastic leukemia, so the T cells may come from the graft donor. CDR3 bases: TGTGCCAGCAGCTCCGGGACAGGGGGTGGAAATGAGCAGTTCTTC. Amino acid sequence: CASSSGTGGGNEQFF.